The entry that follows covers one T cell receptor (beta chain) sequence. Its antigen remains unidentified. This sample stems from a study of Tregs in tolerant kidney transplant recipients. Overall study results and limits: Findings come from small patient numbers and require larger validation.

Assay: immunoSEQ multiplex PCR; the TCRdb copy retains only in-frame clones and omits some. The repertoire holds 200,000 to 300,000 clones, roughly four fifths seen once, with about 0.58% in the top ten. Germline assignment: CDR1 SNHLY and CDR2 FYNNEI. Unmatched junction bases numbered 6, after V lost 9 bases and J lost 8 bases. The CDR3 is made up of 13 amino acids. Thawed PBMCs were FACS-sorted into unstimulated CD4+CD25+CD127- regulatory T cells, CD4+CD25- non-regulatory cells, CD4 and CD8 cells. The sequence was collected from a human donor in good health. Input material: CD4+ T cells from blood. The V call is TRBV2, the J call TRBJ1-4; TRBD1 matches at 10 bases. CDR3 nucleotides: TGTGCCAGGAGCGGACAGGGGGGAGAAAAACTGTTTTTT. As protein: CARSGQGGEKLFF.